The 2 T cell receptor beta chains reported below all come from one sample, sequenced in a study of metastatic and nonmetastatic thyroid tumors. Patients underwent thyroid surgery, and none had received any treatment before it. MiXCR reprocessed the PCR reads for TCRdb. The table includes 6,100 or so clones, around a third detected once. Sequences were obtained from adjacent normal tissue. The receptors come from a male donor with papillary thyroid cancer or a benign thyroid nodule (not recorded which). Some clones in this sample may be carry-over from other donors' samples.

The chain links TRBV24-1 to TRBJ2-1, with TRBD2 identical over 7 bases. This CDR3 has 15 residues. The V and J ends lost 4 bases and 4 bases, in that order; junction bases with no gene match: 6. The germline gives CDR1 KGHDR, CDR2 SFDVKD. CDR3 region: CATSERGLDYNEQFF. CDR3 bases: TGTGCCACCAGTGAACGAGGACTAGATTACAATGAGCAGTTCTTC.

The CDR3 DNA follows: TGTGCCGTCGGGAGCCGGTTGAACACTGAAGCTTTCTTT. The encoded protein is CAVGSRLNTEAFF. V is TRBV10-3 and J is TRBJ1-1, with D hard to call. V lost 11 bases and J lost 0, with 13 bases in between. This CDR3 has 13 amino acids. CDR1 ENHRY and CDR2 SYGVKD come from the germline V gene.